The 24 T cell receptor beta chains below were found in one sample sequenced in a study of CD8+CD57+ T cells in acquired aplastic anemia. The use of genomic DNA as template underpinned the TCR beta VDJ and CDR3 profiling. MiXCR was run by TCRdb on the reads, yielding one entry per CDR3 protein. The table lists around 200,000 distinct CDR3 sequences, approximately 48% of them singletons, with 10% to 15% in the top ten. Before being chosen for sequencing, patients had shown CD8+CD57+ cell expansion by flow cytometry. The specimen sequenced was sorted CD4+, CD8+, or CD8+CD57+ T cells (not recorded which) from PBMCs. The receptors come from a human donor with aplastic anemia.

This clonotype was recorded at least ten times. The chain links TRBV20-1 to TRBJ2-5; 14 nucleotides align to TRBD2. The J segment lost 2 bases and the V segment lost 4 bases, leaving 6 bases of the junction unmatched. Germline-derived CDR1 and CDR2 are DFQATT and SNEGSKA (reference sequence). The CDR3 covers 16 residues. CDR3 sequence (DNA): TGCAGTGCTATAGGACTAGCGGGGGGTAATCAAGAGACCCAGTACTTC. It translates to CSAIGLAGGNQETQYF.

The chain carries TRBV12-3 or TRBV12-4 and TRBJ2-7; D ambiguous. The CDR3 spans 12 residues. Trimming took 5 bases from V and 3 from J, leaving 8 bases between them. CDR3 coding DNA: TGTGCCAGCAGTCTCGGGTACTACGAGCAGTACTTC. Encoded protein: CASSLGYYEQYF.

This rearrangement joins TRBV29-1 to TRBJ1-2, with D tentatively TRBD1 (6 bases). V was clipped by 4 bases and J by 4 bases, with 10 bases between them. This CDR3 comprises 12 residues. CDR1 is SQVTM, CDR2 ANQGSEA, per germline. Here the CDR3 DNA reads TGCAGCGTTGCTTTGGGGGCCTATGGCTACACCTTC. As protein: CSVALGAYGYTF. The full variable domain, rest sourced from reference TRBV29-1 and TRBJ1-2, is SAVISQKPSRDICQRGTSLTIQCQVDSQVTMMFWYRQQPGQSLTLIATANQGSEATYESGFVIDKFPISRPNLTFSTLTVSNMSPEDSSIYLCSVALGAYGYTFGSGTRLTVV.

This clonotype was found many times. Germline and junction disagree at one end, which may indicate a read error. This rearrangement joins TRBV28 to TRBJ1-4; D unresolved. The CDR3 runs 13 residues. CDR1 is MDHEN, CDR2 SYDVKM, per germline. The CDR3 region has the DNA TGTGCCAGCAGTTTATCAGGTCGGATGAGTAAGGCTTTT. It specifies CASSLSGRMSKAF. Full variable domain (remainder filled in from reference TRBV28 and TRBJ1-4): DVKVTQSSRYLVKRTGEKVFLECVQDMDHENMFWYRQDPGLGLRLIYFSYDVKMKEKGDIPEGYSVSREKKERFSLILESASTNQTSMYLCASSLSGRMSKAFGSGTQLSVL.

CDR3: CASSQDLGSSYEQYF. The CDR3 DNA is TGTGCCAGCAGCCAAGATCTTGGGAGCTCCTACGAGCAGTACTTC. The chain joins TRBV4-2 to TRBJ2-7; the D gene is possibly TRBD2 (5 bases). Trimming shortened V by 0 bases and J by 0 bases, and 9 bases separated the two germline ends. The CDR3 has 15 residues. CDR1 is LGHNA and CDR2 is YNFKEQ in the germline V gene.

The DNA for the CDR3 is TGTGCCAGCAGTTTATTGGACAGGGGCGCCCGTAGCTCCTATAATTCACCCCTCCACTTT. This gives the protein CASSLLDRGARSSYNSPLHF. The chain is built from TRBV28 and TRBJ1-6; 9 nucleotides align to TRBD1. The length of the CDR3 is 20 residues. The germline V gene encodes CDR1 MDHEN and CDR2 SYDVKM. V was pared by 1 base and J by 0 bases, with 10 bases of the junction left unmatched.

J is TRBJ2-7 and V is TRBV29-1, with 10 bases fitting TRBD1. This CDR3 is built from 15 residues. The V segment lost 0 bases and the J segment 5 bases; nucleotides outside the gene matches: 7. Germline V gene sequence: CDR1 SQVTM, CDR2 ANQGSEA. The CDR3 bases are TGCAGCGTTGAAGATCTGGGGACAGGGGTCCACGAGCAGTACTTC. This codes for CSVEDLGTGVHEQYF.

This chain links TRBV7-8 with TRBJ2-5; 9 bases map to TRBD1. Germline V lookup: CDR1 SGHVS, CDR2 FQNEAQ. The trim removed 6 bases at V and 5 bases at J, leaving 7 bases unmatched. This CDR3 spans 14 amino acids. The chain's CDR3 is CASSLRGQGETQYF. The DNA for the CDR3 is TGTGCCAGCAGTTTAAGAGGACAGGGGGAGACCCAGTACTTC.

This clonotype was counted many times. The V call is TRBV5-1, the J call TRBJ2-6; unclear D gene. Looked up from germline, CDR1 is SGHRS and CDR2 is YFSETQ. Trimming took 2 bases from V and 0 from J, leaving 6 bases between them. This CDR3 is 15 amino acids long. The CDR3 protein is CASSFDYSGANVLTF. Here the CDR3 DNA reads TGCGCCAGCAGCTTTGATTACTCTGGGGCCAACGTCCTGACTTTC.

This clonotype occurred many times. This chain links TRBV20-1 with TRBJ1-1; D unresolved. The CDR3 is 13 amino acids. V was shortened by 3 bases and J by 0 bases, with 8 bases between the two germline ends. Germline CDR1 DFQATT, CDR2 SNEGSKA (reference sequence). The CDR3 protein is CSASVGMNTEAFF. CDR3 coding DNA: TGCAGTGCTAGTGTCGGTATGAACACTGAAGCTTTCTTT.

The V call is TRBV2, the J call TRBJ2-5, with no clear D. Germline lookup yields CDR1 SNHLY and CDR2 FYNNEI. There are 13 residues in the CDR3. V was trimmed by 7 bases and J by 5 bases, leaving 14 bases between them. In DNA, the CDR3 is TGTGCCAGCATGATATGGGTAGGGGAGACCCAGTACTTC. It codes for CASMIWVGETQYF.

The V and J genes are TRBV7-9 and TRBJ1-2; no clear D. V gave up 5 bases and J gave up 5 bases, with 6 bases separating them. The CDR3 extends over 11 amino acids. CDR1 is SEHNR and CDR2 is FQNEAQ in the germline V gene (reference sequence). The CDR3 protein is CASSLVYGYTF. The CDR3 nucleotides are TGTGCCAGCAGCCTCGTTTATGGCTACACCTTC.

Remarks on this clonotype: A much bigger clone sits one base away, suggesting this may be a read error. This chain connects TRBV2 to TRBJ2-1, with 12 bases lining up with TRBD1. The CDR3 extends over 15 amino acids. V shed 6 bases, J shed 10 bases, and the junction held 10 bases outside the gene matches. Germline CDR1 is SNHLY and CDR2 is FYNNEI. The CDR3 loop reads CASSSGQGAPYEQFF. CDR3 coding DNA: TGTGCCAGCAGCTCGGGACAGGGGGCCCCTTACGAGCAGTTCTTC.

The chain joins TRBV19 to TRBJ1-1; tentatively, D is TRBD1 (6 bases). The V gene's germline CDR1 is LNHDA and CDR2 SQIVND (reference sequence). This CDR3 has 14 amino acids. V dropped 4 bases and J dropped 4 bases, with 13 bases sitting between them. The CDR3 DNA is TGTGCCAGTAGTACACAGGGAATGAGCACTGAAGCTTTCTTT. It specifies CASSTQGMSTEAFF.

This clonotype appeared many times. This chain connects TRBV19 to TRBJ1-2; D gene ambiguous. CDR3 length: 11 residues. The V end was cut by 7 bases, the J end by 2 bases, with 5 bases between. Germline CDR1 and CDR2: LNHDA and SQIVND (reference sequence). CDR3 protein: CASIGNYGYTF. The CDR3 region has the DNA TGTGCCAGTATTGGGAACTATGGCTACACCTTC.

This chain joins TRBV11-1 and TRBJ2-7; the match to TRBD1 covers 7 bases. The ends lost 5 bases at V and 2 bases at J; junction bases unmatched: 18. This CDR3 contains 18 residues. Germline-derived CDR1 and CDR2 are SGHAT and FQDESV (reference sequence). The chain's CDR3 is CASSPPGQIIAPTYEQYF. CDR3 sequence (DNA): TGTGCCAGCAGCCCCCCGGGACAGATAATCGCGCCAACCTACGAGCAGTACTTC.

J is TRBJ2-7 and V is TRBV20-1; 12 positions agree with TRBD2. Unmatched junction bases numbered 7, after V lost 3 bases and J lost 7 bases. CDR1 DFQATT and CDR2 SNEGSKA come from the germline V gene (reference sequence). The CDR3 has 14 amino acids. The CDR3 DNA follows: TGCAGTGCTAGTTACCTAGCGGGAGGGCGTGAGCAGTACTTC. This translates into CSASYLAGGREQYF.

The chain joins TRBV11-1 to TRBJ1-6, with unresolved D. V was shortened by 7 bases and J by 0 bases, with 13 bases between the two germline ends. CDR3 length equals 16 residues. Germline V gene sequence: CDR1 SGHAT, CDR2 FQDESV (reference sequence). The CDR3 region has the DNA TGTGCCAGCACCTCGCAGCTGTGCTCCTATAATTCACCCCTCCACTTT. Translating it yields CASTSQLCSYNSPLHF.

The CDR3 is CASSVGDRSYEQYF. The CDR3 nucleotides are TGTGCCAGCAGCGTGGGGGACCGATCCTACGAGCAGTACTTC. V usage is TRBV9 and J usage is TRBJ2-7; D possibly uses TRBD1 or TRBD2 (5 bases each). The CDR3 totals 14 residues. Trimming removed 2 bases from V and 1 base from J, with 10 bases in between. Per the germline V gene, CDR1 is SGDLS and CDR2 is YYNGEE. Filled out from reference TRBV9 and TRBJ2-7, the complete variable domain reads DSGVTQTPKHLITATGQRVTLRCSPRSGDLSVYWYQQSLDQGLQFLIQYYNGEERAKGNILERFSAQQFPDLHSELNLSSLELGDSALYFCASSVGDRSYEQYFGPGTRLTVT.

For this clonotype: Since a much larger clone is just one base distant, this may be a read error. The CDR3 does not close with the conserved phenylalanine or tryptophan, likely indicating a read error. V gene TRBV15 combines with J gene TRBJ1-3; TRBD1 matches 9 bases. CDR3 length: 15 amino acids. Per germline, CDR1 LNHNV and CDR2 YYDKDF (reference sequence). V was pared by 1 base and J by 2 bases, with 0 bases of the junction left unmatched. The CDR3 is CATSRGTGAGNTIYS. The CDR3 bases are TGTGCCACCAGCAGAGGGACAGGGGCTGGAAACACCATATATTCT.

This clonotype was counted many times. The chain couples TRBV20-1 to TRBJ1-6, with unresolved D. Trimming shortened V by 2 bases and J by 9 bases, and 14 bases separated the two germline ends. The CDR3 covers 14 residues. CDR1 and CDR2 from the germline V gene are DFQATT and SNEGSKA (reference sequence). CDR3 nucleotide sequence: TGCAGTGCTAGACCCCCGGCGGGGTTTTCACCCCTCCACTTT. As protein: CSARPPAGFSPLHF.

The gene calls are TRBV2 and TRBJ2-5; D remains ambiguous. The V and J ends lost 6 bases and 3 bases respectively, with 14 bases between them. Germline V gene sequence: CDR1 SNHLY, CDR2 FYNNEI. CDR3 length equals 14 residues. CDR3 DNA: TGTGCCAGCAGCACCTTAGGCGGCAAAGAGACCCAGTACTTC. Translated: CASSTLGGKETQYF. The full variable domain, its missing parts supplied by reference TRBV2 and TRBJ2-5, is EPEVTQTPSHQVTQMGQEVILRCVPISNHLYFYWYRQILGQKVEFLVSFYNNEISEKSEIFDDQFSVERPDGSNFTLKIRSTKLEDSAMYFCASSTLGGKETQYFGPGTRLLVL.

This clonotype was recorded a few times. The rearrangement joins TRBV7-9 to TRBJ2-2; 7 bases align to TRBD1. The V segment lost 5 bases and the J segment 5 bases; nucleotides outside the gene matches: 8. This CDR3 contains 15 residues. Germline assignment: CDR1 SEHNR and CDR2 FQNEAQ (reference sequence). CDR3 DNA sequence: TGTGCCAGCAGCCTTTCGACAGGGTTAACCGGGGAGCTGTTTTTT. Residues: CASSLSTGLTGELFF.

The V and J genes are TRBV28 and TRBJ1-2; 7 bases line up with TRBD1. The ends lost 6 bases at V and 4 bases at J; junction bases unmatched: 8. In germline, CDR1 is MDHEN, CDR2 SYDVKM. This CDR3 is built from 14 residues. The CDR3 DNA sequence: TGTGCCAGCAGGAAAAACAGGGGAACCTATGGCTACACCTTC. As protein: CASRKNRGTYGYTF.